The TCR beta chain under discussion was sequenced for a study of identical twins' blood T cells. Broader study findings: Shared CDR3 clonotype counts between two donors mainly tracked the product of their cloneset sizes, twins included. Twin similarity might stem from environmental factors, not only genetics. Twins shared more top CDR3 clonotypes than unrelated donors did.

A remark on this clonotype: Its target is not known.

V shed 2 bases and J shed 4 bases, with 9 bases lying between them. CDR1 is DFQATT, CDR2 SNEGSKA, per germline (reference sequence). This CDR3 has 12 residues. TCRdb analysed the 5' RACE reads with MiXCR anew, one entry per CDR3 protein. This repertoire shows 400,000 or so distinct CDR3 sequences, approximately 30% found once; its top ten account for around 5.6%. The sample taken for sequencing was PBMCs. The TCR originated in a woman aged 18 to 55 in good health. The chain carries TRBV20-1 and TRBJ2-7, with unresolved D. The CDR3, as DNA: TGCAGTGCTAGACAGAACTCATACGAGCAGTACTTC. Translating it yields CSARQNSYEQYF.